The 21 T cell receptor beta chains listed next were all sequenced from one sample in a study of T-cell memory formation after mild COVID-19. TCRdb re-called the 5' RACE reads through MiXCR, storing one row per CDR3 protein. The sample includes roughly 190,000 distinct CDR3 sequences, about 17% of them seen just once. Sequencing was done on a sample of PBMCs or a T cell subset sorted from them (not recorded which). The receptors were sampled from an adult woman who had mild COVID-19 (a few samples of this study predate the infection). Cell type and time point are not known.

The V and J genes are TRBV5-1 and TRBJ1-1; no clear D gene. CDR1 is SGHRS, CDR2 YFSETQ, per germline. The V end lost 0 bases, the J end lost 4 bases, and 13 bases lay between the germline ends. CDR3 length: 15 residues. CDR3 sequence (DNA): TGCGCCAGCAGCTTGGTTATGGGCTCGGGCACTGAAGCTTTCTTT. It is translated as CASSLVMGSGTEAFF.

In its sample, this clonotype was seen a few times. The chain has TRBV12-3 or TRBV12-4 and TRBJ1-1; possible D gene TRBD1, 6 bases. The CDR3 covers 14 residues. With 5 bases removed from V and 5 bases from J, the gap between germline ends came to 15 bases. Here the CDR3 reads CASSPDRTVTEAFF. For the CDR3, the DNA is TGTGCCAGCAGTCCTGACCGGACAGTAACTGAAGCTTTCTTT.

The table lists this clonotype with a few counts. The J gene is TRBJ2-1, the V gene TRBV7-6; 9 bases map to TRBD1. The V segment lost 2 bases and the J segment 6 bases; nucleotides outside the gene matches: 11. The CDR3 loop spans 17 amino acids. Per the germline V gene, CDR1 is SGHVS and CDR2 is FNYEAQ. CDR3 sequence (DNA): TGTGCCAGCAGCTTACTTGGCTGGGGACAGGGACGCAATGAGCAGTTCTTC. Encoded protein: CASSLLGWGQGRNEQFF.

The chain employs TRBV5-5 and TRBJ1-5; D perhaps matches TRBD1 (5 bases). There are 14 residues in the CDR3. Germline assignment: CDR1 SGHKS and CDR2 YYEKEE (reference sequence). V lost 0 bases, J lost 6 bases, and 10 bases lay in between. Written as DNA, the CDR3 is TGTGCCAGCAGCTTGGAGGCAGGGATTCAGCCCCAGCATTTT. The encoded protein is CASSLEAGIQPQHF.

The V gene is TRBV24-1, the J gene TRBJ2-1, with 10 bases fitting TRBD1. This CDR3 has 16 residues. After removal of 3 bases from V and 10 bases from J, the junction contained 11 bases not matched to a gene. CDR1 KGHDR and CDR2 SFDVKD come from the germline V gene. CDR3 DNA sequence: TGTGCCACCAGTGATGCTGACAGGGGGCAATTGTGGGAGCAGTTCTTC. Protein: CATSDADRGQLWEQFF.

The chain combines TRBV27 with TRBJ1-1; D unresolved. V lost 7 bases, J lost 5 bases, and 20 bases lay in between. The CDR3 contains 15 residues. In germline, CDR1 is MNHEY, CDR2 SMNVEV (reference sequence). This CDR3 reads CASTTGVPEGTEAFF. In nucleotides, the CDR3 is TGTGCCAGCACCACCGGGGTTCCCGAAGGAACTGAAGCTTTCTTT.

J is TRBJ1-6 and V is TRBV20-1, with D perhaps TRBD1 (6 bases). CDR1 is DFQATT, CDR2 SNEGSKA, per germline (reference sequence). Trimming removed 3 bases from V and 5 bases from J, with 11 bases in between. This CDR3 contains 14 residues. CDR3 bases: TGCAGTGCTAGTGCACGGACAGATAATTCACCCCTCCACTTT. Translation gives CSASARTDNSPLHF.

Notes on this clonotype: This may be a read error, as it is one base from a much larger clone. CDR3 coding DNA: TGCGCCAGCTGCCCGGAGACAGGGGGCGCCTATGGCTACACCTTC. The encoded protein is CASCPETGGAYGYTF. The chain links TRBV5-1 to TRBJ1-2, with 10 bases fitting TRBD1. This CDR3 spans 15 amino acids. Germline CDR1 SGHRS, CDR2 YFSETQ. V gave up 7 bases and J gave up 4 bases; unmatched junction bases: 10.

This clonotype came up a few times. The rearrangement joins TRBV24-1 to TRBJ2-3; 14 nucleotides agree with TRBD2. Germline loops: CDR1 KGHDR, CDR2 SFDVKD. The CDR3 has 18 amino acids. V shed 3 bases and J 2 bases; nucleotides not matched to a gene: 6. In nucleotides, the CDR3 is TGTGCCACCAGTGATCCAGGACTAGCGGGAGGATCCACAGATACGCAGTATTTT. Residues: CATSDPGLAGGSTDTQYF.

This rearrangement joins TRBV12-3 or TRBV12-4 to TRBJ2-2; 7 positions agree with TRBD2. The CDR3 is made up of 15 amino acids. With V trimmed by 3 bases and J by 5 bases, 6 bases remained unmatched. The CDR3 sequence: CASSLGGGRTGELFF. CDR3 DNA sequence: TGTGCCAGCAGTTTGGGGGGGGGTCGGACCGGGGAGCTGTTTTTT.

The CDR3 protein is CAIRKLAGSDTQYF. CDR3 DNA: TGTGCCATCAGAAAACTAGCGGGGTCAGATACGCAGTATTTT. The chain joins TRBV10-3 to TRBJ2-3, with TRBD2 matching 10 bases. V gave up 6 bases and J gave up 4 bases; unmatched junction bases: 4. This CDR3 has 14 residues. Germline CDR1 is ENHRY and CDR2 is SYGVKD.

This chain uses TRBV20-1 with TRBJ2-7; a possible D gene is TRBD1 (6 bases). V was shortened by 5 bases and J by 3 bases, with 14 bases between the two germline ends. In germline, CDR1 is DFQATT, CDR2 SNEGSKA (reference sequence). This CDR3 is built from 13 residues. The CDR3 here is CSAPTAGDYEQYF. CDR3 DNA sequence: TGCAGTGCTCCAACGGCAGGGGACTACGAGCAGTACTTC.

The chain joins TRBV5-1 to TRBJ1-5; the match to TRBD1 covers 8 bases. The CDR3 is made up of 15 amino acids. The trim removed 4 bases at V and 7 bases at J, leaving 10 bases unmatched. From germline, CDR1 is SGHRS and CDR2 YFSETQ. CDR3: CASSPSTGVRQPQHF. In nucleotides, the CDR3 is TGCGCCAGCAGCCCGTCGACAGGGGTTAGACAGCCCCAGCATTTT.

The rearrangement links TRBV7-2 to TRBJ1-1, with 9 bases lining up with TRBD1. This CDR3 contains 14 residues. Germline CDR1 SGHTA, CDR2 FQGNSA. Trimming cost V 6 bases and J 5 bases; bases outside gene matches: 7. In DNA, the CDR3 is TGTGCCAGCAGAACACAGGGGGCGTCAACTGAAGCTTTCTTT. This gives the protein CASRTQGASTEAFF. The whole variable domain, remainder taken from reference TRBV7-2 and TRBJ1-1, is GAGVSQSPSNKVTEKGKDVELRCDPISGHTALYWYRQSLGQGLEFLIYFQGNSAPDKSGLPSDRFSAERTGGSVSTLTIQRTQQEDSAVYLCASRTQGASTEAFFGQGTRLTVV.

Turning to this clonotype: A read error may account for a junction end that differs from germline. The chain employs TRBV27 and TRBJ1-5, with D possibly matching TRBD1 (6 bases). This CDR3 is 10 amino acids long. From germline, CDR1 is MNHEY and CDR2 SMNVEV (reference sequence). The CDR3 DNA reads as TGTGCCAGCCCGGACAGCAAGAGGTGTTTT. This codes for CASPDSKRCF.

The CDR3 protein is CSVVGTGLLRTEAFF. CDR3 in DNA: TGCAGCGTTGTTGGGACAGGGCTACTACGCACTGAAGCTTTCTTT. The chain couples TRBV29-1 to TRBJ1-1, with 9 positions matching TRBD1. V lost 4 bases and J lost 4; bases outside the gene matches: 10. The CDR3 totals 15 residues. Looked up from germline, CDR1 is SQVTM and CDR2 is ANQGSEA.

This clonotype was observed a handful of times. The genes are TRBV7-3 and TRBJ2-2; D assignment may be TRBD1 or TRBD2 (6 bases each). This CDR3 contains 13 residues. Trimming removed 5 bases at V and 7 bases at J, with 11 bases between. Germline lookup yields CDR1 SGHTA and CDR2 FQGTGA. For the CDR3, the DNA is TGTGCCAGCAGCCAAGGGGGGTACGGGGAGCTGTTTTTT. Translating gives CASSQGGYGELFF.

This clonotype was detected a few times. This chain uses TRBV2 with TRBJ1-2; TRBD1 agrees at 7 bases. Germline-derived CDR1 and CDR2 are SNHLY and FYNNEI. The V segment lost 5 bases and the J segment 5 bases; nucleotides outside the gene matches: 8. CDR3 size: 14 residues. CDR3 DNA: TGTGCCAGCAGTCGGACGGGACAGCAGTATGGCTACACCTTC. This encodes CASSRTGQQYGYTF. Full variable domain (rest looked up from reference TRBV2 and TRBJ1-2): EPEVTQTPSHQVTQMGQEVILRCVPISNHLYFYWYRQILGQKVEFLVSFYNNEISEKSEIFDDQFSVERPDGSNFTLKIRSTKLEDSAMYFCASSRTGQQYGYTFGSGTRLTVV.

There are a few counts of this clonotype. The gene calls are TRBV29-1 and TRBJ2-1; 10 bases align to TRBD2. The CDR3 has 19 amino acids. The V segment lost 3 bases and the J segment 1 base; nucleotides outside the gene matches: 15. Germline V gene data show CDR1 as SQVTM and CDR2 as ANQGSEA. The DNA for the CDR3 is TGCAGCGTTGAGGCCTACCGAGATGCTAGCGGGAGATCCTACAATGAGCAGTTCTTC. It codes for CSVEAYRDASGRSYNEQFF.

This clonotype turned up a few times. The chain uses TRBV30 and TRBJ1-2, with D perhaps TRBD1 (6 bases). From germline, CDR1 is GTSNPN and CDR2 SVGIG (reference sequence). The CDR3 has 14 amino acids. The V and J ends lost 3 bases and 5 bases respectively, with 16 bases between them. This CDR3 is CAWRLKGGSYGYTF. The CDR3 coding sequence is TGTGCCTGGAGACTAAAAGGGGGTTCATATGGCTACACCTTC.

This clonotype was seen more than once but under ten times. The rearrangement links TRBV7-2 to TRBJ2-5; 10 nucleotides match TRBD1. Germline V gene data show CDR1 as SGHTA and CDR2 as FQGNSA. Trimming cost V 0 bases and J 1 base; bases outside gene matches: 2. CDR3 length equals 16 residues. CDR3 amino acids: CASSLAGTGVQETQYF. The CDR3, as DNA: TGTGCCAGCAGCTTAGCTGGGACAGGGGTCCAAGAGACCCAGTACTTC.